This T cell receptor (beta chain) was captured in a study of blood T cell repertoires in COVID-19. Study context: Specimens from acute and convalescent COVID-19 originated in the United States, Italy and Spain. T cells, B-cell-depleted T cells, or PBMCs supplied cDNA or gDNA.

Germline CDR1 and CDR2: SNHLY and FYNNEI. The ends lost 4 bases at V and 9 bases at J; junction bases unmatched: 5. This CDR3 comprises 14 residues. Original handling: Using reference gene primer amplification, nucleated cell counts were estimated. Measured with immunoSEQ multiplex PCR; TCRdb has only the in-frame clones, and not every one. V and J calls and clone size come straight from that table; D and trimming were deduced from the DNA. The sample contains 100,000 to 150,000 clones, around 87% of which appear only once. The clonotype originates from a woman in her sixties with acute or convalescent COVID-19. The chain uses TRBV2 and TRBJ1-6, with 8 bases identical to TRBD1. Sequenced: peripheral blood. The CDR3 sequence is CASSVNRGGSPLHF. The CDR3 nucleotides read TGTGCCAGCAGTGTTAACAGGGGGGGTTCACCCCTCCACTTT.